One sample yielded the 5 T cell receptor beta chains listed below, sequenced in a study of T-cell reconstitution after alpha-beta-depleted transplantation in children. The TCRbeta library incorporated unique molecular identifiers. TCRdb reprocessed the PCR reads with MiXCR, giving one entry per CDR3 protein. The sample yields approximately 130,000 distinct CDR3 sequences, roughly 10% seen once. The sample consisted of PBMCs, mostly from graft donor cells, taken 180 days after TCRalphabeta/CD19-depleted stem cell transplant. All receptors come from a girl in the first two years of life who had a stem cell transplant for combined immunodeficiency, so the T cells may come from the graft donor.

V and J are TRBV15 and TRBJ2-1, with D perhaps TRBD2 (7 bases). Germline lookup yields CDR1 LNHNV and CDR2 YYDKDF (reference sequence). With 0 bases removed from V and 7 bases from J, the gap between germline ends came to 13 bases. The CDR3 is 15 residues long. CDR3 nucleotides: TGTGCCACCAGCAGAGAACAGGGAGGGGTGAATGAGCAGTTCTTC. Protein product: CATSREQGGVNEQFF.

V usage is TRBV12-3 or TRBV12-4 and J usage is TRBJ2-5; the match to TRBD1 covers 8 bases. The trim removed 3 bases at V and 6 bases at J, leaving 9 bases unmatched. The CDR3 is 15 amino acids. The CDR3 region is CASSFRVTGGQTQYF. For the CDR3, the DNA is TGTGCCAGCAGTTTCCGGGTAACAGGGGGGCAGACCCAGTACTTC.

This clonotype has ten or more counts. The V call is TRBV7-8, the J call TRBJ2-3, with no clear D. Germline CDR1 is SGHVS and CDR2 is FQNEAQ. Trimming stripped 3 bases from V and 0 bases from J, with 10 bases between. The CDR3 consists of 15 residues. The CDR3 sequence is CASSLAVPSTDTQYF. The CDR3 coding sequence is TGTGCCAGCAGCTTGGCGGTACCTAGCACAGATACGCAGTATTTT. Variable domain in full (rest from reference TRBV7-8 and TRBJ2-3): GAGVSQSPRYKVAKRGQDVALRCDPISGHVSLFWYQQALGQGPEFLTYFQNEAQLDKSGLPSDRFFAERPEGSVSTLKIQRTQQEDSAVYLCASSLAVPSTDTQYFGPGTRLTVL.

The J gene is TRBJ2-3, the V gene TRBV11-2, with TRBD1 matching 9 bases. Germline loops: CDR1 SGHAT, CDR2 FQNNGV. V gave up 5 bases and J gave up 4 bases; unmatched junction bases: 13. CDR3 length: 17 amino acids. CDR3 sequence: CASSGSDRGAEADTQYF. As DNA, the CDR3 is TGTGCCAGCAGCGGAAGCGACAGGGGGGCCGAGGCAGATACGCAGTATTTT.

The V and J genes are TRBV6-5 and TRBJ2-1; the D gene is possibly TRBD2 (5 bases). Trimming took off 2 bases at V and 9 bases at J, with 14 bases between the two ends. Germline V gene data show CDR1 as MNHEY and CDR2 as SVGAGI. The CDR3 consists of 14 residues. In DNA, the CDR3 is TGTGCCAGCAGTTACCAGAAGCGAGGAGGTGAGCAGTTCTTC. Residues: CASSYQKRGGEQFF.